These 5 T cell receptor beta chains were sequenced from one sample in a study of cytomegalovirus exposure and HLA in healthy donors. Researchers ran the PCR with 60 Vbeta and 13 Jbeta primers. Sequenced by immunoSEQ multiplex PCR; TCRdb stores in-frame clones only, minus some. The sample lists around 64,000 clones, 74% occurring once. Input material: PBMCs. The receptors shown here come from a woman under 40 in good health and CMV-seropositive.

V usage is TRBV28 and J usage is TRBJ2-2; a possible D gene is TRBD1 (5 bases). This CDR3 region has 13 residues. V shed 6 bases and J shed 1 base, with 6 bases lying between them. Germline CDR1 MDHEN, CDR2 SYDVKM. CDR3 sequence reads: CASRGLNTGELFF. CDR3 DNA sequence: TGTGCCAGCAGGGGGCTGAACACCGGGGAGCTGTTTTTT.

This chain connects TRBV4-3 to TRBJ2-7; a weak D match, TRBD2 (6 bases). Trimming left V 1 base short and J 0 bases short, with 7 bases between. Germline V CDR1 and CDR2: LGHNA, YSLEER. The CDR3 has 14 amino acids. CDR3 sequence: CASSQGEDSYEQYF. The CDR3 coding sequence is TGCGCCAGCAGCCAAGGGGAGGACTCCTACGAGCAGTACTTC.

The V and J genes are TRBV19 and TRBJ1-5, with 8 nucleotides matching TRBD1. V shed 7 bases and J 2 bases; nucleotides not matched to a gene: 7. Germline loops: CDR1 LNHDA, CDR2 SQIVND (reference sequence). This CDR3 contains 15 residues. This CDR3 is CASIPPGQGNQPQHF. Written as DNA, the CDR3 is TGTGCCAGTATCCCCCCGGGACAGGGCAATCAGCCCCAGCATTTT.

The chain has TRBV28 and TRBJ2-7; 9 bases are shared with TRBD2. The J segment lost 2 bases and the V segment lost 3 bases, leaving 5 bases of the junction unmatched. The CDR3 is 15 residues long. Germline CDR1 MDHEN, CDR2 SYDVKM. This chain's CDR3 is CASSLGSSGTYEQYF. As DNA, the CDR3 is TGTGCCAGCAGTTTGGGCTCTAGCGGGACCTACGAGCAGTACTTC.

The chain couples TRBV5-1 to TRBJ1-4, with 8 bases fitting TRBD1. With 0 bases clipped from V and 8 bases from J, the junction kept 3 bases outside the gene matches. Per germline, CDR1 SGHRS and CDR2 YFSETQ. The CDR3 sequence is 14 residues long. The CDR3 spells CASSLGQGPEKLFF. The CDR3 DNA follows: TGCGCCAGCAGCTTGGGACAGGGGCCCGAAAAACTGTTTTTT.